The present T cell receptor (beta chain) was sequenced within a study of blood T cell repertoires in COVID-19. Study background: Sites across the United States, Italy and Spain contributed samples from acute and convalescent COVID-19. From T cells, B-cell-depleted T cells, or PBMCs came the material, which was cDNA or gDNA.

Authors' processing steps: Nucleated cell number was recorded as an estimate derived from reference gene primer amplification. The data were produced by immunoSEQ multiplex PCR, yet TCRdb's version contains in-frame clones alone and is incomplete. V and J calls and clone size are copied from that table; D and trimming were computed from the DNA. The profile shows 150,000 or so clones, 80% to 90% of them singletons. V lost 6 bases, J lost 4 bases, and 7 bases stayed unmatched. Germline CDR1 LNHDA, CDR2 SQIVND (reference sequence). The CDR3 consists of 15 residues. The origin of this receptor is a woman aged 50 to 60 with acute or convalescent COVID-19. The chain recombines TRBV19 with TRBJ2-2; TRBD1 matches at 8 bases. The sequenced sample was peripheral blood. The CDR3, as DNA: TGTGCCAGTAGACCGACAGGGGTTTCCACCGGGGAGCTGTTTTTT. This gives the protein CASRPTGVSTGELFF.